This TCR beta chain was observed in a study of vaccination and CD4 T cells after COVID-19. Study summary: Several convalescent patients had mild and one had severe PCR-confirmed SARS-CoV-2 disease. General study results and limits: Nearly all convalescent vaccine-specific clones, 304 of 307, recognized only SARS-CoV-2 spike.

Sequencing of the DNA from cultured CD4+ T cells was carried out with the Oncomine TCR Beta short-read assay. Genomic DNA was drawn out of CD4+ T cells grown in culture. MiXCR, applied by TCRdb to the PCR reads, yields one record per CDR3 protein. In the table there are fewer than 25,000 distinct CDR3 sequences, roughly 38% of which are singletons. Time point of the sample: late sampling 161 to 241 days after vaccination in three convalescent patients. The treatment was: 10-day PBMC culture with coronavirus spike peptide pools or control peptides (ViraFEST assay). Scientists separated out CD4+ T cells through negative selection following 10 days in culture. V was clipped by 7 bases and J by 4 bases, with 17 bases between them. Germline assignment: CDR1 MNHEY and CDR2 SVGEGT. CDR3 length: 14 residues. This clonotype was observed a few times. Its target is unknown.

The chain employs TRBV6-2 or TRBV6-3 and TRBJ2-7; no reliable D call. Sequencing used CD4+ T cells from blood, cultured in vitro, obtained about 7 months after SARS-CoV-2 vaccination. The sequence was obtained from a human donor who had recovered from COVID-19. In DNA form, the CDR3 reads TGTGCCAGCACTACCTCCCCGGATGGGTACGAGCAGTACTTC. This sequence encodes CASTTSPDGYEQYF.